Shown below are 24 T cell receptor beta chains from a single sample sequenced in a study of early T cells in non-severe SARS-CoV-2 infection. TCRdb re-derived calls from the 5' RACE reads in MiXCR, one entry per CDR3 protein. This sample has about 52,000 distinct CDR3 sequences, with more than 9.5% found just once. The source material was whole blood. The origin of the receptors is an adult who was a healthcare worker with PCR-confirmed SARS-CoV-2 infection or an uninfected control (not recorded which).

There are many counts of this clonotype. The gene calls are TRBV6-6 and TRBJ2-1; 10 bases are shared with TRBD2. Germline V CDR1 and CDR2: MNHNY, SVGAGI (reference sequence). The junction had 9 bases not matched to a gene; V was cut back by 0 bases and J by 10 bases. The CDR3 is 16 amino acids. The CDR3 reads CASSYSIIAGGPEQFF. In DNA, the CDR3 is TGTGCCAGCAGTTACTCGATAATAGCGGGAGGCCCAGAGCAGTTCTTC.

This clonotype was seen ten or more times. The chain has TRBV19 and TRBJ2-4; possible D gene TRBD1, 6 bases. The V gene lost 4 bases and the J gene lost 4 bases, with 14 bases spanning the gap. Germline V lookup: CDR1 LNHDA, CDR2 SQIVND (reference sequence). The CDR3 length is 15 residues. The CDR3 DNA is TGTGCCAGTAGTACTCTCCGGACAGATAAAAACATTCAGTACTTC. As protein: CASSTLRTDKNIQYF.

This clonotype showed up just a few times. The V call is TRBV30, the J call TRBJ1-6; no reliable D call. CDR3 length equals 18 residues. V was cut by 0 bases and J by 0 bases, with 15 bases left in between. In germline, CDR1 is GTSNPN, CDR2 SVGIG (reference sequence). In DNA, the CDR3 is TGTGCCTGGAGTGTACCCGGACCCCCAGGCTCCTATAATTCACCCCTCCACTTT. It is translated as CAWSVPGPPGSYNSPLHF.

This chain joins TRBV6-1 and TRBJ2-3; the D gene is possibly TRBD2 (7 bases). CDR3 length: 17 amino acids. V lost 5 bases, J lost 2 bases, and 20 bases lay in between. Germline V lookup: CDR1 MNHNS, CDR2 SASEGT. CDR3 bases: TGTGCCAGCAGTCCCAAAGGGGGGGGGCGGAACACAGATACGCAGTATTTT. It encodes CASSPKGGGRNTDTQYF.

The chain is built from TRBV6-2 or TRBV6-3 and TRBJ1-5; D not resolved. Trimming took off 2 bases at V and 3 bases at J, with 11 bases between the two ends. This CDR3 has 15 amino acids. CDR1 and CDR2 (germline): MNHEY, SVGEGT. The CDR3 bases are TGTGCCAGCAGTTACAACAGCTTTAACAATCAGCCCCAGCATTTT. Amino acid sequence: CASSYNSFNNQPQHF.

This clonotype was found a few times. CDR3 nucleotide sequence: TGTGCCAGTAGTCCCCCCGGTTGGGGTTATGAAAAACTGTTTTTT. Translating it yields CASSPPGWGYEKLFF. V usage is TRBV19 and J usage is TRBJ1-4; D unclear. V lost 5 bases, J lost 6 bases, and 16 bases lay in between. This CDR3 spans 15 amino acids. Germline V CDR1 and CDR2: LNHDA, SQIVND (reference sequence).

The chain carries TRBV20-1 and TRBJ2-7; no firm D call. The V end was cut by 4 bases, the J end by 0 bases, with 7 bases between. Germline-derived CDR1 and CDR2 are DFQATT and SNEGSKA (reference sequence). The CDR3 has 12 residues. The CDR3 here is CSAMAISYEQYF. The CDR3 coding sequence is TGCAGTGCTATGGCTATCTCCTACGAGCAGTACTTC.

This clonotype was seen a handful of times. The V gene is TRBV7-2, the J gene TRBJ1-1; D gene unclear. V dropped 3 bases and J dropped 1 base, with 6 bases sitting between them. Germline V gene lookup returns CDR1 SGHTA and CDR2 FQGNSA. The CDR3 length is 13 residues. The CDR3 nucleotides read TGTGCCAGCAGCTTTCGACAGAACACTGAAGCTTTCTTT. Amino acid sequence: CASSFRQNTEAFF.

V is TRBV7-2 and J is TRBJ2-1, with no clear D. The germline gives CDR1 SGHTA, CDR2 FQGNSA. V lost 0 bases and J lost 10, with 7 bases in between. CDR3 length: 12 amino acids. CDR3 loop: CASSLAYWEQFF. CDR3 nucleotide sequence: TGTGCCAGCAGCTTAGCGTACTGGGAGCAGTTCTTC.

Many counts were recorded for this clonotype. The chain uses TRBV4-3 and TRBJ1-4; the D is unclear. The CDR3 totals 15 residues. V shed 1 base and J shed 5 bases, with 11 bases lying between them. Per germline, CDR1 LGHNA and CDR2 YSLEER. CDR3 region: CASSQVWQFNEKLFF. The CDR3 bases are TGCGCCAGCAGCCAAGTATGGCAGTTCAATGAAAAACTGTTTTTT.

This clonotype was observed a few times. The chain joins TRBV27 to TRBJ2-5; the D gene is possibly TRBD1 (5 bases). V lost 4 bases to trimming and J lost 1 base, with 7 bases between them. Germline-derived CDR1 and CDR2 are MNHEY and SMNVEV (reference sequence). CDR3 length equals 13 residues. The CDR3 coding sequence is TGTGCCAGCAGTTGGGGCCGCCAAGAGACCCAGTACTTC. Its protein product is CASSWGRQETQYF.

This clonotype has a handful of counts. The rearrangement links TRBV27 to TRBJ1-2; D is perhaps TRBD1 (5 bases). The CDR3 has 14 residues. CDR1 is MNHEY, CDR2 SMNVEV, per germline (reference sequence). Trimming stripped 3 bases from V and 5 bases from J, with 13 bases between. The CDR3 nucleotides read TGTGCCAGCAGTTTGGAGGGGTATGGGTATGGCTACACCTTC. Its protein is CASSLEGYGYGYTF.

In its sample, this clonotype was seen a few times. This chain joins TRBV27 and TRBJ2-3, with D uncertain. There are 14 residues in the CDR3. Germline V gene lookup returns CDR1 MNHEY and CDR2 SMNVEV (reference sequence). Trimming left V 5 bases short and J 6 bases short, with 15 bases between. The CDR3 loop is CASSLLPTRDTQYF. In DNA, the CDR3 is TGTGCCAGCAGTCTCCTCCCAACGAGGGATACGCAGTATTTT.

This clonotype was detected ten times or more. CDR3 amino acids: CASSPPIGGQGIADTQYF. The CDR3 nucleotides read TGTGCCAGCAGTCCTCCTATTGGGGGACAGGGGATCGCAGATACGCAGTATTTT. The chain has TRBV6-6 and TRBJ2-3; TRBD1 matches 10 bases. CDR3 size: 18 residues. Germline trimming cut 5 bases from V and 4 bases from J; bases unmatched to any gene: 15. Germline CDR1 is MNHNY and CDR2 is SVGAGI (reference sequence).

This clonotype has ten or more counts. The CDR3 DNA reads as TGTGCCAGCACCACGAGACAGGAGATCGACCGCACAGATACGCAGTATTTT. Translating gives CASTTRQEIDRTDTQYF. The J gene is TRBJ2-3, the V gene TRBV6-6, with a weak D call TRBD1 (6 bases). The CDR3 runs to 17 residues. Per the germline V gene, CDR1 is MNHNY and CDR2 is SVGAGI (reference sequence). The ends were cut back, 7 bases at V and 1 base at J, with 21 bases in the middle.

This clonotype was found a few times. The chain couples TRBV6-2 or TRBV6-3 to TRBJ2-7; D is perhaps TRBD2 (5 bases). Trimming shortened V by 4 bases and J by 2 bases, and 9 bases separated the two germline ends. The CDR3 is 13 residues long. The V gene's germline CDR1 is MNHEY and CDR2 SVGEGT. This CDR3 reads CASSFGLTYEQYF. The CDR3 DNA reads as TGTGCCAGCAGTTTTGGACTCACCTACGAGCAGTACTTC.

The chain combines TRBV29-1 with TRBJ2-5; 10 bases agree with TRBD2. The germline gives CDR1 SQVTM, CDR2 ANQGSEA. V was clipped by 7 bases and J by 4 bases; unmatched bases: 6. This CDR3 is built from 13 residues. The CDR3 DNA follows: TGCAGCGCATCACTAGCGGGACGAGAGACCCAGTACTTC. Translation gives CSASLAGRETQYF.

This clonotype was seen ten or more times. V is TRBV4-2 and J is TRBJ2-7, with D possibly being TRBD2 (5 bases). The V end lost 0 bases, the J end lost 3 bases, and 12 bases lay between the germline ends. The V gene's germline CDR1 is LGHNA and CDR2 YNFKEQ. This CDR3 comprises 15 residues. For the CDR3, the DNA is TGTGCCAGCAGCCAAGAGGCATATCGGGACTACGAGCAGTACTTC. Its protein is CASSQEAYRDYEQYF.

This clonotype has a count of ten or more. V gene TRBV20-1 combines with J gene TRBJ1-1; D is undetermined. The CDR3 is 12 residues long. V lost 4 bases and J lost 0, with 6 bases in between. Germline V gene data show CDR1 as DFQATT and CDR2 as SNEGSKA (reference sequence). DNA for the CDR3: TGCAGTGCTATACATGTGAACACTGAAGCTTTCTTT. It translates to CSAIHVNTEAFF.

This chain connects TRBV10-2 to TRBJ2-1; no firm D call. The ends were cut back, 5 bases at V and 6 bases at J, with 8 bases in the middle. Germline CDR1 WSHSY, CDR2 SAAADI. The CDR3 is 12 amino acids. The CDR3 protein is CASSWILNEQFF. The CDR3 DNA follows: TGCGCCAGCAGTTGGATTCTCAATGAGCAGTTCTTC.

In nucleotides, the CDR3 is TGTGCCATCAGGGGACAGGATTCTGGAAACACCATATATTTT. Translated: CAIRGQDSGNTIYF. The chain links TRBV10-3 to TRBJ1-3; 8 bases are a match to TRBD1. The CDR3 is 14 residues long. After removal of 6 bases from V and 1 base from J, the junction contained 2 bases not matched to a gene. Per germline, CDR1 ENHRY and CDR2 SYGVKD.

This clonotype has only a few counts. The chain joins TRBV27 to TRBJ2-3; the D gene is possibly TRBD2 (6 bases). Germline CDR1 reads MNHEY; CDR2 reads SMNVEV (reference sequence). Trimming took 3 bases from V and 0 from J, leaving 13 bases between them. The CDR3 has 16 residues. The CDR3: CASSFNLAPSTDTQYF. In DNA form, the CDR3 reads TGTGCCAGCAGTTTTAATCTAGCGCCTAGCACAGATACGCAGTATTTT.

This clonotype was detected ten times or more. CDR3 sequence: CASSLTMTGVVIQYF. CDR3 coding DNA: TGTGCCAGCAGTTTAACTATGACAGGGGTGGTCATTCAGTACTTC. The chain recombines TRBV28 with TRBJ2-4; 8 positions match TRBD1. This CDR3 has 15 residues. The J segment lost 9 bases and the V segment lost 2 bases, leaving 9 bases of the junction unmatched. Germline values: CDR1 MDHEN, CDR2 SYDVKM.

This clonotype has at least ten counts. The rearrangement links TRBV5-6 to TRBJ2-1, with a possible D match to TRBD1 (6 bases). The CDR3 sequence is 16 residues long. V lost 1 base to trimming and J lost 2 bases, with 13 bases between them. Germline assignment: CDR1 SGHDT and CDR2 YYEEEE. Here the CDR3 reads CASSLLQGIAYNEQFF. The CDR3 DNA sequence: TGTGCCAGCAGCTTGTTACAGGGAATCGCCTACAATGAGCAGTTCTTC.